In this sample, the clone carrying this TCR beta chain turned up a few times. Its specificity is unknown. Gene names refer to mouse genes. The CDR3 extends 4 residues past the end of the read, so its final part is completed from the germline J gene. Sorting of pooled cutaneous lymph node cells used CD4, CD8alpha, NKG2D, NKG2ACE and other markers. The germline V gene encodes CDR1 NNHDY and CDR2 SYVADS. This CDR3 comprises 15 residues. Sequencing relied on a cDNA template that was reverse transcribed from extracted RNA. TCRdb's table, derived via immunoSEQ multiplex PCR, lists solely in-frame clones and lacks some. The sample contains approximately 280,000 clones, none of them singletons. This sample is part of a study of CD8+ T cells in alopecia areata. Findings and limits, study-wide: Resident alphabeta T cells of normal skin are also sequenced in scalp samples. Compared with normal scalp, lesional scalp had higher clonality and more expanded CD8+ clones.

The rearrangement joins TRBV13-3 to TRBJ2-7, with 12 bases matching TRBD1. The sequence was obtained from a C3H/HeJ mouse with alopecia areata. This strain has MHC haplotype H2-k. Sequencing was done on a sample of CD4+ T cells sorted from a lymph node. The CDR3 reads CASSERDRGRDEQYF. The part of the CDR3 DNA that was read is TGTGCCAGCAGTGAACGGGACAGGGGGCGAGAT.